This T cell receptor beta chain is drawn from a study of shared T cell receptors in the human thymus. This CDR3 is 17 amino acids long. Germline values: CDR1 SGHDN, CDR2 FVKESK. V gave up 1 base and J gave up 2 bases; unmatched junction bases: 7. Measured with immunoSEQ multiplex PCR; TCRdb has only the in-frame clones, and not every one. The repertoire holds 630,000 or so clones, with about 87% as singletons. The sample was also linked to a second study, of human thymus T cells. That source reports: All donors were healthy Finnish infants who were undergoing corrective surgery to treat congenital heart defects. Thymus was obtained from resections taken during corrective heart surgery. V and J genes seemed to be used with bias in thymic and blood repertoires. Related research found strongly overlapping thymic repertoires in unrelated individuals.

The clonotype originates from a boy less than two years old with a congenital heart defect. The chain recombines TRBV14 with TRBJ2-5; 10 bases are shared with TRBD2. Sequencing used thymocytes. The CDR3 DNA sequence: TGTGCCAGCAGCCAAGGGATTAGCGGGGGGACACAAGAGACCCAGTACTTC. Its protein is CASSQGISGGTQETQYF. Full variable domain (remainder filled in from reference TRBV14 and TRBJ2-5): EAGVTQFPSHSVIEKGQTVTLRCDPISGHDNLYWYRRVMGKEIKFLLHFVKESKQDESGMPNNRFLAERTGGTYSTLKVQPAELEDSGVYFCASSQGISGGTQETQYFGPGTRLLVL.